This T cell receptor (beta chain) was sequenced during a study of CD8+ T cells in alopecia areata. Points from the study as a whole: Compared with normal scalp, lesional scalp had higher clonality and more expanded CD8+ clones.

RNA was extracted and reverse transcribed into cDNA as the sequencing template. Data came from immunoSEQ multiplex PCR; TCRdb stores just in-frame clones and leaves some out. This table holds 65,000 to 100,000 clones, about 51% found once. The CDR3 extends over 11 amino acids. V gave up 5 bases and J gave up 7 bases, with 6 bases separating them. Germline assignment: CDR1 MNHEY and CDR2 SVGAGI. This clone was detected only once. Its specificity is unknown. Sequences were obtained from NKG2D-high CD8+ T cells sorted from blood. The rearrangement joins TRBV6-5 to TRBJ2-1; D is unresolved. The sequence was collected from a human donor with alopecia areata. The CDR3 DNA is TGTGCCAGCAGTGAAGTAAATGAGCAGTTCTTC. It translates to CASSEVNEQFF.